The clone carrying this T cell receptor beta chain was seen at least ten times. The antigen is not known. The data were taken from a study of molecular identifiers for immune sequencing clone quantification. Points from the study as a whole: More than 850,000 naive cells reportedly did not prevent detection of spiked Jurkat TCR RNA from one cell. Under 1% of molecules in naive cells, but over 98% of effector molecules, belonged to clones above 20 RNA copies.

Every naive CD8 library was made from between roughly 19,000 and 1,000,000 sorted cells with 10%, 30% or 50% RNA. With listed TCR primers and previously described methods, bulk TCR libraries were prepared. TCRdb reanalysed the PCR reads using MiXCR and keeps one entry per CDR3 protein. The sample lists 62,000 or so distinct CDR3 sequences, less than 20% occurring once. The CDR3 totals 14 residues. V lost 2 bases to trimming and J lost 4 bases; unmatched junction nucleotides: 3. Germline V CDR1 and CDR2: SGHDT, YYEEEE. Sequenced: naive CD8+ T cells from blood, with Jurkat cell RNA spiked in. Subset meaning: FACS-sorted CD8+CD4-CCR7+CD45RA+ naive T cells. This receptor was obtained from a human donor in good health. Some libraries in this study had Jurkat cell RNA spiked in. V usage is TRBV5-6 and J usage is TRBJ1-5; 7 nucleotides align to TRBD1. The DNA for the CDR3 is TGTGCCAGCAGCTTTGGGGGACAGAATCAGCCCCAGCATTTT. Protein product: CASSFGGQNQPQHF.